This T cell receptor (beta chain) came from a study of early T cells in non-severe SARS-CoV-2 infection. Whole-study results and caveats: Matching results from VDJdb favored anti-spike CD8 responses, leaving private and CD4 specificities undetected.

Via MiXCR, TCRdb re-called the 5' RACE reads, giving one row per CDR3 protein. This sample has approximately 66,000 distinct CDR3 sequences; approximately 12% occur once, and the top ten carry roughly 4.5%. This clonotype was found many times. Antigen specificity is unknown. The sequence came from an adult who was a healthcare worker with PCR-confirmed SARS-CoV-2 infection or an uninfected control (not recorded which). The specimen sequenced was whole blood.

The chain's CDR3 is CASSRTTGSNGYTF. The CDR3 DNA reads as TGTGCCAGCAGCCGGACGACAGGGTCAAATGGCTACACCTTC. The chain uses TRBV12-3 or TRBV12-4 and TRBJ1-2; the match to TRBD1 covers 7 bases. Trimming removed 6 bases from V and 6 bases from J; junction bases left unmatched: 10. The CDR3 length is 14 residues.